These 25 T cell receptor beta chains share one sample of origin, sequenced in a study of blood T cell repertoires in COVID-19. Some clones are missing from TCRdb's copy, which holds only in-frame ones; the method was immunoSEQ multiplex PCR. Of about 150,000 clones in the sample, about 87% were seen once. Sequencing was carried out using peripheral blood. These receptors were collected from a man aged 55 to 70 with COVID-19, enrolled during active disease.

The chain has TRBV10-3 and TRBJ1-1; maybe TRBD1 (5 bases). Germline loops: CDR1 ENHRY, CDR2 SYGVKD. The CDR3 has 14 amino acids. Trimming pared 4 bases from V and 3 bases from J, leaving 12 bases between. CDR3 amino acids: CAISAGYPDTEAFF. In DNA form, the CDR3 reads TGTGCCATCAGTGCAGGGTACCCGGACACTGAAGCTTTCTTT.

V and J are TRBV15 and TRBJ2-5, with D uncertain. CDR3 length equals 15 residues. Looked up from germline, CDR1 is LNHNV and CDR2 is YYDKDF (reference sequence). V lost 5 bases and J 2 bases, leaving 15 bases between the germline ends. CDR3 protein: CATSGQPEKQETQYF. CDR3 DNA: TGTGCCACCAGCGGCCAGCCGGAGAAGCAAGAGACCCAGTACTTC.

The CDR3 loop is CASSSGTGREKLFF. Written as DNA, the CDR3 is TGTGCCAGCAGCTCCGGGACAGGGCGGGAAAAACTGTTTTTT. This chain joins TRBV5-5 and TRBJ1-4; 9 bases are shared with TRBD1. Unmatched junction bases numbered 5, after V lost 3 bases and J lost 8 bases. Germline assignment: CDR1 SGHKS and CDR2 YYEKEE (reference sequence). This CDR3 region has 14 residues.

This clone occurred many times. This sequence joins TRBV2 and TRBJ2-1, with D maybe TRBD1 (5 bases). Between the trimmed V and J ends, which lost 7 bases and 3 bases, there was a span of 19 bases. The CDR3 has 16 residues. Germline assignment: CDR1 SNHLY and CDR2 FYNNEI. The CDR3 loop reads CASTILFKGNYNEQFF. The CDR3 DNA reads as TGTGCCAGCACTATCCTCTTTAAGGGGAACTACAATGAGCAGTTCTTC.

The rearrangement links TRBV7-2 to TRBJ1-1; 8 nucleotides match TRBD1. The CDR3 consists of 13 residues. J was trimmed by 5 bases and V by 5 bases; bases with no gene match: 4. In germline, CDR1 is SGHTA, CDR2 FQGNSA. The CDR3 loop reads CASSQGAWTEAFF. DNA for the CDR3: TGTGCCAGCAGCCAGGGGGCGTGGACTGAAGCTTTCTTT.

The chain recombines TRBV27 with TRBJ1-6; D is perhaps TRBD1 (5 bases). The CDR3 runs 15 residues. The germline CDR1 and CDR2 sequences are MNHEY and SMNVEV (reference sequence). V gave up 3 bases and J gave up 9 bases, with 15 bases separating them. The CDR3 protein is CASSFSGPGGSPLHF. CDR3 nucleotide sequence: TGTGCCAGCAGTTTCTCGGGGCCGGGGGGTTCACCCCTCCACTTT.

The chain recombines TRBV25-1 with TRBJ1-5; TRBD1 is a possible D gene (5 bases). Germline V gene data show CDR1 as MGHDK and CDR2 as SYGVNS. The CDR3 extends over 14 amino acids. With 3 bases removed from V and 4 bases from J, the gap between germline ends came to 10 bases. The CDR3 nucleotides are TGTGCCAGCAGTGACAGGGAGGCTAATCAGCCCCAGCATTTT. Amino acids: CASSDREANQPQHF.

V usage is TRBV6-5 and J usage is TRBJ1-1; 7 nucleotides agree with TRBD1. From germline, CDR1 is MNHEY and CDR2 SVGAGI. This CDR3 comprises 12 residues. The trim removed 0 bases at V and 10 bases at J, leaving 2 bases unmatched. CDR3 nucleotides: TGTGCCAGCAGTTACTCTGGGACAGTAGCTTTCTTT. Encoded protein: CASSYSGTVAFF.

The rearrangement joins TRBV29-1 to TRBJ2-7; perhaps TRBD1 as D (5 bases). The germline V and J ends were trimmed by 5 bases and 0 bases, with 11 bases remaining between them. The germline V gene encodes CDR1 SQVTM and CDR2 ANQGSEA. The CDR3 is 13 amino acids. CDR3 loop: CSVRGHSSYEQYF. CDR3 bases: TGCAGCGTTCGAGGACATAGCTCCTACGAGCAGTACTTC.

The CDR3 DNA follows: TGTGCCAGCAGCTTAGCCAGGGTCGCTGAAGCTTTCTTT. As protein: CASSLARVAEAFF. V gene TRBV7-2 combines with J gene TRBJ1-1; possible D gene TRBD1, 5 bases. The V and J ends lost 0 bases and 6 bases respectively, with 8 bases between them. Germline CDR1 and CDR2: SGHTA and FQGNSA. This CDR3 region has 13 residues.

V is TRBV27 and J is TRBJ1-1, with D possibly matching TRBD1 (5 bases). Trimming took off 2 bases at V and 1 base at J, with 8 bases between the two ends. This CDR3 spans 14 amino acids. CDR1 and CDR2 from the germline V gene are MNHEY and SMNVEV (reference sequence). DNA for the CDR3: TGTGCCAGCAGTTTAGAAGGGGAGAACACTGAAGCTTTCTTT. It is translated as CASSLEGENTEAFF.

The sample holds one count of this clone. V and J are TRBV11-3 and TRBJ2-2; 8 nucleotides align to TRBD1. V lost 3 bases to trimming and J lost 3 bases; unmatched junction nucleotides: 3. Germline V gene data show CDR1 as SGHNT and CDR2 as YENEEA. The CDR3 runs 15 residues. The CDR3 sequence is CASSFQGADTGELFF. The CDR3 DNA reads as TGTGCCAGCAGCTTTCAGGGGGCGGACACCGGGGAGCTGTTTTTT.

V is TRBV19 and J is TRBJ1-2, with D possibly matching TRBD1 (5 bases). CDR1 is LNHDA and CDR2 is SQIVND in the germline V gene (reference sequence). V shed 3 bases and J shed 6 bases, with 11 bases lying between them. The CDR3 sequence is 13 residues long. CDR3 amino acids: CASSIMGGNGYTF. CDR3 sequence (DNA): TGTGCCAGTAGTATTATGGGGGGAAATGGCTACACCTTC.

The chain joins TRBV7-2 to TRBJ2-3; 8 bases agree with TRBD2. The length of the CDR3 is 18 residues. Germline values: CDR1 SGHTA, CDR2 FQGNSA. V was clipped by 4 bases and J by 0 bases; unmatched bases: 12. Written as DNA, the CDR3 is TGTGCCAGCAGCTCCAGCGGGCTAGCGGGCGTCAGCACAGATACGCAGTATTTT. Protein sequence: CASSSSGLAGVSTDTQYF.

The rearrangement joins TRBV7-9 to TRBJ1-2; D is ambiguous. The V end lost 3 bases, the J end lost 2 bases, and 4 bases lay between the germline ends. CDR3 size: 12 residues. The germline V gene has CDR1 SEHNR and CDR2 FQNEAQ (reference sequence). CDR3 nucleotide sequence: TGTGCCAGCAGCTTCGAGAACTATGGCTACACCTTC. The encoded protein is CASSFENYGYTF.

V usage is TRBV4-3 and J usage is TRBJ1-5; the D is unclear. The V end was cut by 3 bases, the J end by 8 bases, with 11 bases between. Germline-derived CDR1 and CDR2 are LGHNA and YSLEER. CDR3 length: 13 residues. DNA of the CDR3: TGCGCCAGCAGCCAGAGGTTTTTGGAGCCCCAGCATTTT. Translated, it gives CASSQRFLEPQHF.

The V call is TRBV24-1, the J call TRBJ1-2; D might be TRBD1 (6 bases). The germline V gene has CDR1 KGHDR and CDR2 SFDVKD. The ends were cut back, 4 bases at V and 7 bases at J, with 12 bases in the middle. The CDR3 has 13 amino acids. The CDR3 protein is CATSESGQSGYTF. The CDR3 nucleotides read TGTGCCACCAGTGAAAGTGGACAGAGTGGCTACACCTTC.

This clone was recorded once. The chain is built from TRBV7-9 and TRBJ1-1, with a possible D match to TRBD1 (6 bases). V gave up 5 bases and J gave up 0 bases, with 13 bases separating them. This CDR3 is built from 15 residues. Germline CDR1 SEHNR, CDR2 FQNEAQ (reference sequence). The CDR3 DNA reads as TGTGCCAGCAGCCAGGCCGGGGGGCTGAACACTGAAGCTTTCTTT. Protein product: CASSQAGGLNTEAFF.

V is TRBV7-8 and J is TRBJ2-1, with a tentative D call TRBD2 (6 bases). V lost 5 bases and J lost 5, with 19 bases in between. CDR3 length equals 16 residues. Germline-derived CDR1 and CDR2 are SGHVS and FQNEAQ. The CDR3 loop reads CASSRVWLATNNEQFF. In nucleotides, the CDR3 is TGTGCCAGCAGCCGAGTATGGCTAGCGACGAACAATGAGCAGTTCTTC.

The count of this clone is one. The CDR3 DNA follows: TGTGCCAGCAGTTTACTAGCGGGGCGCACAGATACGCAGTATTTT. Protein product: CASSLLAGRTDTQYF. The gene calls are TRBV6-2 or TRBV6-3 and TRBJ2-3; 10 nucleotides line up with TRBD2. V was clipped by 4 bases and J by 1 base; unmatched bases: 2. The CDR3 spans 15 residues. In germline, CDR1 is MNHEY, CDR2 SVGEGT.

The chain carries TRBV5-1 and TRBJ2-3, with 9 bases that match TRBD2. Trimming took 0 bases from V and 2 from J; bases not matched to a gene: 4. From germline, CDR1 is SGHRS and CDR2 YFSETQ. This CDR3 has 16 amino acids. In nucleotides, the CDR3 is TGCGCCAGCAGCTTGGCGGCTAGCGGGAACACAGATACGCAGTATTTT. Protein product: CASSLAASGNTDTQYF.

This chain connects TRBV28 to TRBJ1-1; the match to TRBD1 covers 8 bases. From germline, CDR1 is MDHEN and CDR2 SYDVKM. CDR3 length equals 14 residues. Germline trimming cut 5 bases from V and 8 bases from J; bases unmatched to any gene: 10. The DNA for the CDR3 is TGTGCCAGCAGTCAATCCCGGGACAGGTTAGAAGCTTTCTTT. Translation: CASSQSRDRLEAFF.

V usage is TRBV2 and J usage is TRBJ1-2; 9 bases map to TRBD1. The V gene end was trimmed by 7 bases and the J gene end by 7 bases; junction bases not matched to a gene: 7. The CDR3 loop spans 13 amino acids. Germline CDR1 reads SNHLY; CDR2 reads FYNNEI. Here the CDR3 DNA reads TGTGCCAGCACGGGACAGGGCCTTCTTGGCTACACCTTC. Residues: CASTGQGLLGYTF.

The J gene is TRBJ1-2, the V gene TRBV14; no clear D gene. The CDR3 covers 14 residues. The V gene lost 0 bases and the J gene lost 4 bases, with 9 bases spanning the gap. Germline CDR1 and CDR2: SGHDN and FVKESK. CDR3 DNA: TGTGCCAGCAGCCAAGATGGGCGCGTCTATGGCTACACCTTC. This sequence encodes CASSQDGRVYGYTF.

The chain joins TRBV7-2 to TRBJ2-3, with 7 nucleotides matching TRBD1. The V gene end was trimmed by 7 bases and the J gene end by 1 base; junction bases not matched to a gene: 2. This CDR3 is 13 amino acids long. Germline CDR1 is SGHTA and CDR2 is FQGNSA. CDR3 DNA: TGTGCCAGCACAACAGGGGGCACAGATACGCAGTATTTT. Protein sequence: CASTTGGTDTQYF.